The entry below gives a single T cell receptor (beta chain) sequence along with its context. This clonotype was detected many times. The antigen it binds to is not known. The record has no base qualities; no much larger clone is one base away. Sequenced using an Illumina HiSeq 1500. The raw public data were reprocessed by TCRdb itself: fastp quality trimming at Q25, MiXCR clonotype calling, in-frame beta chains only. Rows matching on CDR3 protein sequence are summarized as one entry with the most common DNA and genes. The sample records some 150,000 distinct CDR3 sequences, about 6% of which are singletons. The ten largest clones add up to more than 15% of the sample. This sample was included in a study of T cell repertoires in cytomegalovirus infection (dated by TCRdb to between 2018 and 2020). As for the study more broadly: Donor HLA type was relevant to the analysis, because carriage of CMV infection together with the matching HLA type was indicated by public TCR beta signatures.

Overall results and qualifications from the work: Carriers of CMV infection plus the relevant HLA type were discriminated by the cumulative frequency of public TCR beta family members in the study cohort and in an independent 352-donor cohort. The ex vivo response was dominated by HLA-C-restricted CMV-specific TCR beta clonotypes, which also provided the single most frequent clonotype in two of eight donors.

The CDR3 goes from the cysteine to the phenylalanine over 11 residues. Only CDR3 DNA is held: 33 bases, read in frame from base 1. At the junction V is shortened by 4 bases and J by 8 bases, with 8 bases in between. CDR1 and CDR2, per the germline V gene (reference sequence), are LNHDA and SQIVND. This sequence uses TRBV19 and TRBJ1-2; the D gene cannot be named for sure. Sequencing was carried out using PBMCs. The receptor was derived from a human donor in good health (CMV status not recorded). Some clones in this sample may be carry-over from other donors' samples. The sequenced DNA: TGTGCCAGTAGTAACCTCCAAGGCTACACCTTC. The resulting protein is CASSNLQGYTF.